The 4 T cell receptor beta chains given below trace back to one sample, sequenced in a study of T-cell reconstitution after alpha-beta-depleted transplantation in children. Using unique molecular identifiers, the investigators prepared the TCRbeta library. TCRdb independently ran MiXCR on the PCR reads; one entry per CDR3 protein. The sample contains over 200,000 distinct CDR3 sequences, approximately 10% of which appear only once. The input for sequencing was PBMCs from the stem cell graft donor, taken from the stem cell graft. The receptors stem from a human donor who donated a stem cell graft to a child with acute lymphoblastic leukemia.

The V call is TRBV5-1, the J call TRBJ2-5, with D possibly TRBD2 on 5 matching bases. The CDR3 consists of 15 residues. Germline CDR1 reads SGHRS; CDR2 reads YFSETQ. With 4 bases removed from V and 5 bases from J, the gap between germline ends came to 18 bases. CDR3 sequence: CASSPVATGEETQYF. CDR3 DNA: TGCGCCAGCAGCCCGGTGGCAACCGGGGAGGAGACCCAGTACTTC.

Many counts were recorded for this clonotype. V is TRBV12-3 or TRBV12-4 and J is TRBJ2-1; 9 bases align to TRBD2. CDR3 size: 15 residues. V shed 1 base, J shed 5 bases, and the junction held 3 bases outside the gene matches. The CDR3 DNA reads as TGTGCCAGCAGTTTAGGCGGGGGGGCAAACAATGAGCAGTTCTTC. Protein: CASSLGGGANNEQFF.

This clonotype was recorded many times. The chain combines TRBV7-9 with TRBJ1-6; maybe TRBD1 (5 bases). With 10 bases removed from V and 10 bases from J, the gap between germline ends came to 17 bases. The CDR3 is made up of 13 amino acids. In germline, CDR1 is SEHNR, CDR2 FQNEAQ (reference sequence). As DNA, the CDR3 is TGTGCCATCACAAAGATGCGGGGCTCACCCCTCCACTTT. Its translation is CAITKMRGSPLHF.

This clonotype was seen a few times. The V gene is TRBV7-7, the J gene TRBJ2-3; D is uncertain. Germline loops: CDR1 SSHAT, CDR2 FNYEAQ (reference sequence). Trimming took 5 bases from V and 7 from J, leaving 13 bases between them. This CDR3 contains 13 residues. The CDR3 bases are TGTGCCAGCAGCCTGGCCTGGCAGCATACGCAGTATTTT. Translation: CASSLAWQHTQYF.